This T cell receptor (beta chain) was sequenced during a study of T cell responses to AZD1222 COVID-19 vaccine. Study-level information: Analyses pooled second doses at about 4 or about 12 weeks.

In the case of this clone: Its antigen is as yet unknown.

This CDR3 region has 13 residues. Trimming took off 6 bases at V and 2 bases at J, with 11 bases between the two ends. Study-wide results and caveats: An increase in Spike-specific TCR breadth and depth was observed after two AZD1222 doses. Just a handful of AZD1222 recipients tested seropositive at baseline.

Clones were read by immunoSEQ multiplex PCR, and TCRdb kept only the in-frame ones, dropping some. The sample shows about 150,000 clones, about nine tenths of them seen only once. The source was peripheral blood, collected on day 0 of AZD1222 vaccination. The receptor's source is an adult in good health. The rearrangement joins TRBV12-3 or TRBV12-4 to TRBJ2-7, with D tentatively TRBD2 (6 bases). The CDR3 reads CASSRDSAYEQYF. The CDR3 nucleotides are TGTGCCAGCAGCAGGGACTCAGCCTACGAGCAGTACTTC.